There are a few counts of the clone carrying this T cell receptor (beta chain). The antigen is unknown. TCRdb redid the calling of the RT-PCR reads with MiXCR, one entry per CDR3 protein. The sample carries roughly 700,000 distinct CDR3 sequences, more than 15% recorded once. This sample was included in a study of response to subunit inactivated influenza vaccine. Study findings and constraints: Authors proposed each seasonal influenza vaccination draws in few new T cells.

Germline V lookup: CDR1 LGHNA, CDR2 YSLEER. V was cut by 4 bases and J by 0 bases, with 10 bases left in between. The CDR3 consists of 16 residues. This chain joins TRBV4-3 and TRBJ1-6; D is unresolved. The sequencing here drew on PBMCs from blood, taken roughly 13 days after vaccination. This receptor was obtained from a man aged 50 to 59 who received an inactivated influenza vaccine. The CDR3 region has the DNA TGCGCCAGCAGCCGAACGTCGAGCTCCTATAATTCACCCCTCCACTTT. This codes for CASSRTSSSYNSPLHF.